The following is a T cell receptor beta chain sequence with its context. Clones were sequenced by immunoSEQ multiplex PCR, and TCRdb holds only the in-frame ones, with some missing. Among around 300,000 clones listed, roughly 91% were seen once. The data derive from a study of Ad26.COV2.S vaccination and SARS-CoV-2 variants. Germline values: CDR1 MDHEN, CDR2 SYDVKM. V shed 10 bases, J shed 5 bases, and the junction held 6 bases outside the gene matches. The CDR3 has 14 residues. Treatment in this sample: roughly 18 received Ad26.COV2.S at low or high dose, single or two shots; about 5 received placebo; per-sample allocation not given. Day 63 following the first vaccine or placebo injection was when the samples were taken.

The chain is built from TRBV28 and TRBJ2-6, with TRBD1 matching over 9 bases. This material consisted of peripheral blood, taken in a trial of Ad26.COV2.S vaccine versus placebo. This TCR derives from a person aged 18-60 years who received the Ad26.COV2.S COVID-19 vaccine or a placebo. CDR3 in amino acids: CATVGQGRANVLTF. CDR3 sequence (DNA): TGTGCCACCGTCGGACAGGGGAGGGCCAACGTCCTGACTTTC.